Below are 9 T cell receptor beta chains sequenced from a single sample in a study of human thymus T cells. Resections from corrective heart surgery provided thymus tissue. Measured with immunoSEQ multiplex PCR; TCRdb has only the in-frame clones, and not every one. The table lists tens of thousands of clones, around 96% of them singletons, with 0.031% in the top ten. Sequences were obtained from thymus tissue. The receptors come from a boy under two years old with a congenital heart defect but otherwise immunologically healthy.

V is TRBV7-2 and J is TRBJ2-7, with 10 bases aligning to TRBD1. Germline V gene sequence: CDR1 SGHTA, CDR2 FQGNSA. V lost 5 bases to trimming and J lost 0 bases; unmatched junction nucleotides: 7. The CDR3 has 16 residues. CDR3 nucleotide sequence: TGTGCCAGCAGCAAACCGGGACAGGGGACCTCCTACGAGCAGTACTTC. Amino acids: CASSKPGQGTSYEQYF.

This clone was recorded only once. V is TRBV19 and J is TRBJ1-1; the match to TRBD1 covers 7 bases. This CDR3 has 15 amino acids. CDR1 is LNHDA and CDR2 is SQIVND in the germline V gene (reference sequence). The J segment lost 0 bases and the V segment lost 5 bases, leaving 6 bases of the junction unmatched. This chain's CDR3 is CASSAYRGLNTEAFF. DNA for the CDR3: TGTGCCAGTAGTGCCTACAGGGGTTTGAACACTGAAGCTTTCTTT.

The gene calls are TRBV6-1 and TRBJ1-5; D uncertain. Trimming left V 6 bases short and J 6 bases short, with 21 bases between. Germline V lookup: CDR1 MNHNS, CDR2 SASEGT. The CDR3 length is 16 residues. CDR3: CASREKFLPPGQPQHF. In DNA, the CDR3 is TGTGCCAGCAGGGAAAAATTTTTACCCCCGGGTCAGCCCCAGCATTTT.

J is TRBJ2-1 and V is TRBV7-2; 9 bases are shared with TRBD2. The CDR3 sequence is 16 residues long. Losses at the gene ends were 1 base for V and 6 bases for J; bases not matched to a gene: 7. Germline CDR1 SGHTA, CDR2 FQGNSA. CDR3 protein: CASSLDSREGCNEQFF. CDR3 sequence (DNA): TGTGCCAGCAGCTTAGACTCGCGGGAGGGGTGCAATGAGCAGTTCTTC.

This clone came up once. At one of its ends the junction is not consistent with the germline gene, which may arise from a read error. The chain uses TRBV6-6 and TRBJ1-5; D may be TRBD1 (5 bases). The germline V gene has CDR1 MNHNY and CDR2 SVGAGI (reference sequence). The CDR3 loop spans 15 amino acids. The CDR3 DNA reads as TGTGCCAGCAGCTACTACCCTGACAGAAATCAGCCCCAGCATTTT. It yields the protein CASSYYPDRNQPQHF.

J is TRBJ2-1 and V is TRBV28; 8 bases map to TRBD1. This CDR3 comprises 14 residues. Germline V gene data show CDR1 as MDHEN and CDR2 as SYDVKM. The V segment lost 3 bases and the J segment 9 bases; nucleotides outside the gene matches: 7. DNA of the CDR3: TGTGCCAGCAGTTTGGATTCAGGGGGCACTGAGCAGTTCTTC. It encodes CASSLDSGGTEQFF.

The V call is TRBV19, the J call TRBJ2-1; 7 bases map to TRBD2. The J segment lost 6 bases and the V segment lost 3 bases, leaving 11 bases of the junction unmatched. CDR1 and CDR2 (germline): LNHDA, SQIVND (reference sequence). The CDR3 contains 16 residues. In nucleotides, the CDR3 is TGTGCCAGTAGTATTCACGAGCGGGGTCCGGGCAATGAGCAGTTCTTC. This sequence encodes CASSIHERGPGNEQFF.

The chain recombines TRBV14 with TRBJ2-1; 11 positions agree with TRBD2. The germline V gene has CDR1 SGHDN and CDR2 FVKESK. The trim removed 2 bases at V and 5 bases at J, leaving 8 bases unmatched. CDR3 size: 17 residues. CDR3 nucleotide sequence: TGTGCCAGCAGCCAACGTAGCGGGAGGGCATGGGACAATGAGCAGTTCTTC. This codes for CASSQRSGRAWDNEQFF.

The genes are TRBV28 and TRBJ2-1, with TRBD2 matching 10 bases. CDR3 size: 17 residues. The J segment lost 2 bases and the V segment lost 5 bases, leaving 9 bases of the junction unmatched. Per germline, CDR1 MDHEN and CDR2 SYDVKM. The CDR3 is CASSPTLAGVTYNEQFF. The DNA of the CDR3 is TGTGCCAGCAGTCCAACCCTAGCGGGAGTGACCTACAATGAGCAGTTCTTC.